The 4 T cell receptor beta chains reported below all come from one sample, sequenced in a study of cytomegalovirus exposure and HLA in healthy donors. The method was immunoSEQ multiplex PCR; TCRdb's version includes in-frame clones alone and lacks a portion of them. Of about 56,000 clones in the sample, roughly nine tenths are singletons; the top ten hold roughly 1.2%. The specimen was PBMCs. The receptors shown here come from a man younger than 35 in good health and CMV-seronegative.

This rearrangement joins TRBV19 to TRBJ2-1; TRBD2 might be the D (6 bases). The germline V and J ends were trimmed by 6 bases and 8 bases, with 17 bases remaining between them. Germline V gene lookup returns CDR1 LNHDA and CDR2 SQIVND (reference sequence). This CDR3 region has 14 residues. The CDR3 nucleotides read TGTGCCAGTAGAAGCGGGCAGGGCGGCCATGAGCAGTTCTTC. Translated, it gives CASRSGQGGHEQFF.

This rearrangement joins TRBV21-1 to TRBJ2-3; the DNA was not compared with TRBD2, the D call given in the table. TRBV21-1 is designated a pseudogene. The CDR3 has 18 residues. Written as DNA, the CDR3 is TGTGCCAGCCCAGGACTAGCGGCCTCCCCGAGGGGAACAGATACGCAGTATTTT. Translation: CASPGLAASPRGTDTQYF.

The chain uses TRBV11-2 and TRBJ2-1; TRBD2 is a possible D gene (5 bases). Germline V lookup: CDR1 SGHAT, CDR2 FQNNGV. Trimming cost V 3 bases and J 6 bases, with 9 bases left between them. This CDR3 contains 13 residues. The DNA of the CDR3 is TGTGCCAGCAGCTTGTCCGGAGGCAATGAGCAGTTCTTC. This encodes CASSLSGGNEQFF.

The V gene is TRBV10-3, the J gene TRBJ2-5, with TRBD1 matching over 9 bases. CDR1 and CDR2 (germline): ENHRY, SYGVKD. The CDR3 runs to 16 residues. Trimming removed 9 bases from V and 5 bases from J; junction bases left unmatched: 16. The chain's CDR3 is CAMDAYHRGLQETQYF. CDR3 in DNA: TGTGCCATGGACGCCTACCACAGGGGGCTGCAGGAGACCCAGTACTTC.